This TCR beta chain was sequenced for a study of control samples from healthy donors and cancer patients. The CDR3 has 18 amino acids. Germline loops: CDR1 LNHDA, CDR2 SQIVND (reference sequence). Trimming removed 4 bases from V and 0 bases from J, with 21 bases in between. The table came from immunoSEQ multiplex PCR; TCRdb's copy has only in-frame clones and leaves some out. The sample yields approximately 35,000 clones, approximately 94% seen once. The clonotype was recovered from a man between 35 and 55 years old with colorectal cancer. The sample comprised PBMCs. This chain joins TRBV19 and TRBJ1-1, with a possible D match to TRBD1 (6 bases). CDR3 sequence: CASSRQPGGPKMNTEAFF. The DNA for the CDR3 is TGTGCCAGTAGTAGACAGCCCGGGGGCCCCAAAATGAACACTGAAGCTTTCTTT.